The 29 T cell receptor beta chains below come from one sample, sequenced in a study of cytomegalovirus exposure and HLA in healthy donors. The PCR had 60 Vbeta and 13 Jbeta primers. Profiled with immunoSEQ multiplex PCR; TCRdb holds only in-frame clones, not every one. The data contain 200,000 to 250,000 clones, 70% to 85% of them singletons. Sequenced material: PBMCs. The receptors were gathered from a middle-aged woman in good health and CMV-seronegative.

The V call is TRBV5-1, the J call TRBJ2-5; D gene uncertain. From germline, CDR1 is SGHRS and CDR2 YFSETQ. Trimming pared 0 bases from V and 5 bases from J, leaving 8 bases between. This CDR3 has 13 residues. The DNA of the CDR3 is TGCGCCAGCAGCTTGGTCAGGCCGGAGACCCAGTACTTC. Its translation is CASSLVRPETQYF.

The CDR3 bases are TGTGCCAGCGCCACAGGAGTTAATTCACCCCTCCACTTT. Translating it yields CASATGVNSPLHF. This rearrangement joins TRBV11-3 to TRBJ1-6, with D possibly being TRBD1 (5 bases). V was trimmed by 8 bases and J by 6 bases, leaving 11 bases between them. The germline V gene encodes CDR1 SGHNT and CDR2 YENEEA. The CDR3 length is 13 residues.

The CDR3 reads CASSIAAGGPDTQYF. CDR3 DNA sequence: TGTGCCAGTAGTATCGCAGCGGGGGGGCCAGATACGCAGTATTTT. V is TRBV19 and J is TRBJ2-3; TRBD2 aligns across 10 bases. The CDR3 is 15 residues long. Germline CDR1 is LNHDA and CDR2 is SQIVND (reference sequence). After removal of 3 bases from V and 4 bases from J, the junction contained 4 bases not matched to a gene.

This chain joins TRBV9 and TRBJ1-2, with TRBD1 matching over 7 bases. Trimming at V came to 3 bases and at J to 10 bases, leaving 15 bases not matched to a gene. The CDR3 loop spans 15 amino acids. Germline CDR1 is SGDLS and CDR2 is YYNGEE. DNA for the CDR3: TGTGCCAGCAGCGCCGGTCTTCGACAGGGAGAGGTCTACACCTTC. Amino acid sequence: CASSAGLRQGEVYTF.

This clone showed up just a few times. One end of the junction does not line up with germline, which may come from a read error. Different DNA sequences within this sample yield the same CDR3. This rearrangement joins TRBV7-7 to TRBJ2-2; TRBD1 matches 7 bases. CDR1 is SSHAT, CDR2 FNYEAQ, per germline (reference sequence). The CDR3 consists of 15 residues. The CDR3 loop is CASSSRQGHTGELFF. In DNA, the CDR3 is TGTGCTAGCAGCTCACGACAGGGACACACCGGGGAGCTGTTTTTT.

The chain is built from TRBV28 and TRBJ2-3, with 13 bases aligning to TRBD2. J lost 7 bases, V lost 5 bases, and 21 bases had no gene match. CDR1 MDHEN and CDR2 SYDVKM come from the germline V gene. This CDR3 contains 20 residues. CDR3: CASSPIQLAGGPNVIHTQYF. The CDR3 DNA is TGTGCCAGCAGTCCTATCCAACTAGCGGGGGGGCCTAATGTCATCCATACGCAGTATTTT.

This clone was detected only a few times. This CDR3 reads CASSVDRNTEAFF. The DNA of the CDR3 is TGTGCCAGCAGTGTTGATAGGAACACTGAAGCTTTCTTT. The chain employs TRBV6-4 and TRBJ1-1; D remains unclear. Germline loops: CDR1 MRHNA, CDR2 SNTAGT. Trimming removed 4 bases from V and 1 base from J, with 7 bases in between. CDR3 length: 13 amino acids.

V gene TRBV25-1 combines with J gene TRBJ1-2; D uncertain. CDR1 and CDR2 (germline): MGHDK, SYGVNS. This CDR3 contains 13 residues. The ends were cut back, 7 bases at V and 4 bases at J, with 13 bases in the middle. The chain's CDR3 is CASTNGVGYGYTF. CDR3 nucleotide sequence: TGTGCCAGCACGAACGGGGTTGGCTATGGCTACACCTTC.

A few counts support this clone. V is TRBV4-3 and J is TRBJ1-4; D gene ambiguous. CDR3 length: 18 residues. Trimming removed 1 base at V and 0 bases at J, with 15 bases between. From germline, CDR1 is LGHNA and CDR2 YSLEER. This CDR3 is CASSQASTGFATNEKLFF. In DNA, the CDR3 is TGCGCCAGCAGCCAAGCCTCGACGGGGTTCGCAACTAATGAAAAACTGTTTTTT.

A remark on this clone: This likely comes from a read error, as the CDR3 has no conserved phenylalanine or tryptophan at its end. It is unclear where the CDR3 begins or ends on the DNA, so no DNA is shown, and the CDR3 is as TCRdb lists it. V and J are TRBV6-5 and TRBJ1-2; TRBD1 is the table's D call and was not checked against the DNA. Inclusive of both ends, the CDR3 amounts to 11 amino acids. Germline CDR1 and CDR2: MNHEY and SVGAGI. The CDR3 loop is CASSRSSGQGD.

As to this clone: One junction end disagrees with the germline gene, perhaps due to a read error. This chain joins TRBV7-7 and TRBJ2-5, with TRBD2 identical over 8 bases. CDR1 is SSHAT, CDR2 FNYEAQ, per germline (reference sequence). The CDR3 has 14 residues. The CDR3 spells CASSLASGSETQYF. The CDR3 bases are TGTGCTAGCAGCTTAGCTAGCGGGTCAGAGACCCAGTACTTC.

The chain carries TRBV20-1 and TRBJ2-2; D perhaps matches TRBD2 (6 bases). Germline CDR1 is DFQATT and CDR2 is SNEGSKA (reference sequence). Deletions cut 3 bases from V and 8 bases from J, with 7 bases between. The CDR3 is 11 residues long. CDR3 sequence (DNA): TGCAGTGCTAGTCGGGGGGGGGAGCTGTTTTTT. Translated, it gives CSASRGGELFF.

The chain employs TRBV2 and TRBJ2-7, with D perhaps TRBD1 (5 bases). The V gene's germline CDR1 is SNHLY and CDR2 FYNNEI. The CDR3 loop spans 13 amino acids. V lost 7 bases, J lost 3 bases, and 13 bases lay in between. The CDR3 here is CASTSRVNYEQYF. DNA of the CDR3: TGTGCCAGCACGAGCAGGGTAAACTACGAGCAGTACTTC.

J is TRBJ1-4 and V is TRBV15, with no clear D. Per the germline V gene, CDR1 is LNHNV and CDR2 is YYDKDF (reference sequence). Trimming stripped 3 bases from V and 7 bases from J, with 9 bases between. The length of the CDR3 is 13 residues. CDR3 protein: CATSRPPREKLFF. CDR3 sequence (DNA): TGTGCCACCAGCAGGCCCCCGCGTGAAAAACTGTTTTTT.

The table lists this clone with a count of one. This chain links TRBV29-1 with TRBJ2-7; D is perhaps TRBD1 (5 bases). Germline V lookup: CDR1 SQVTM, CDR2 ANQGSEA. V gave up 2 bases and J gave up 0 bases, with 14 bases separating them. CDR3 length: 15 amino acids. CDR3 in amino acids: CSVEFFRVGSYEQYF. The CDR3 nucleotides are TGCAGCGTTGAATTCTTCAGGGTCGGCTCCTACGAGCAGTACTTC.

The V call is TRBV19, the J call TRBJ2-3; a possible D gene is TRBD1 (5 bases). This CDR3 spans 15 amino acids. V was cut by 3 bases and J by 0 bases, with 10 bases left in between. Germline CDR1 LNHDA, CDR2 SQIVND (reference sequence). CDR3 bases: TGTGCCAGTAGTATGCAGGGAACTAGCACAGATACGCAGTATTTT. It yields the protein CASSMQGTSTDTQYF.

CDR3 sequence: CASSQDPGGSGGETQYF. The CDR3, as DNA: TGCGCCAGCAGCCAAGATCCCGGGGGGTCAGGAGGGGAGACCCAGTACTTC. The chain has TRBV4-1 and TRBJ2-5; 7 positions match TRBD2. Germline assignment: CDR1 MGHRA and CDR2 YSYEKL. The CDR3 is made up of 17 amino acids. V gave up 0 bases and J gave up 5 bases; unmatched junction bases: 12.

The genes are TRBV12-5 and TRBJ2-2, with 9 bases fitting TRBD1. Germline V CDR1 and CDR2: LGHNT, FRNRAP. This CDR3 contains 15 residues. The V and J ends lost 7 bases and 2 bases, in that order; junction bases with no gene match: 5. Written as DNA, the CDR3 is TGTGCTAGTGCTCCGGGACAGGGTAACACCGGGGAGCTGTTTTTT. Protein sequence: CASAPGQGNTGELFF.

With respect to this clone: This specimen includes other DNA sequences encoding the same CDR3. V is TRBV6-5 and J is TRBJ1-1; D gene ambiguous. The CDR3 has 14 residues. The germline gives CDR1 MNHEY, CDR2 SVGAGI. The V gene lost 0 bases and the J gene lost 1 base, with 6 bases spanning the gap. The CDR3 DNA sequence: TGTGCCAGCAGTTACTCGGAGGGGAACACTGAAGCTTTCTTT. Protein product: CASSYSEGNTEAFF.

This rearrangement joins TRBV7-9 to TRBJ2-2; unclear D gene. The CDR3 is 14 amino acids. The V and J ends lost 1 base and 4 bases respectively, with 7 bases between them. The germline V gene has CDR1 SEHNR and CDR2 FQNEAQ (reference sequence). The CDR3 protein is CASSLVSSTGELFF. Here the CDR3 DNA reads TGTGCCAGCAGCTTAGTCTCCAGCACCGGGGAGCTGTTTTTT.

The chain recombines TRBV27 with TRBJ1-4; no firm D call. Germline V lookup: CDR1 MNHEY, CDR2 SMNVEV (reference sequence). The CDR3 loop spans 15 amino acids. Between the trimmed V and J ends, which lost 4 bases and 3 bases, there was a span of 12 bases. The DNA for the CDR3 is TGTGCCAGCAGTTCCTGGTCCGAGTCTAATGAAAAACTGTTTTTT. This gives the protein CASSSWSESNEKLFF.

The CDR3 DNA sequence: TGTGCCAGTAGTCGACAGGGGACAGATACGCAGTATTTT. It codes for CASSRQGTDTQYF. The rearrangement uses TRBV19 and TRBJ2-3, with 8 bases matching TRBD1. V lost 5 bases to trimming and J lost 3 bases; unmatched junction nucleotides: 1. Germline CDR1 and CDR2: LNHDA and SQIVND (reference sequence). This CDR3 is built from 13 residues.

This clone was detected only once. This CDR3 is also generated by other DNA sequences in the sample. The chain employs TRBV5-1 and TRBJ2-5, with D possibly matching TRBD1 (6 bases). The CDR3 totals 14 residues. Germline loops: CDR1 SGHRS, CDR2 YFSETQ. The V end lost 1 base, the J end lost 2 bases, and 9 bases lay between the germline ends. The CDR3 is CASSLTGRQETQYF. In DNA form, the CDR3 reads TGCGCCAGCAGCTTGACAGGGAGACAAGAGACCCAGTACTTC.

This sequence joins TRBV5-4 and TRBJ2-1; 10 bases fit TRBD1. V lost 4 bases and J lost 8; bases outside the gene matches: 12. Germline V gene data show CDR1 as SGHNT and CDR2 as YYREEE (reference sequence). This CDR3 has 16 residues. CDR3 residues: CASSLTPGQGFDEQFF. The CDR3, as DNA: TGTGCCAGCAGCCTTACTCCGGGACAGGGGTTCGATGAGCAGTTCTTC.

The chain employs TRBV10-2 and TRBJ1-2; 7 bases are shared with TRBD1. Germline loops: CDR1 WSHSY, CDR2 SAAADI. This CDR3 spans 12 amino acids. J was trimmed by 4 bases and V by 10 bases; bases with no gene match: 6. The CDR3 reads CATLRDSYGYTF. For the CDR3, the DNA is TGCGCCACCTTACGGGACAGCTATGGCTACACCTTC.

The chain recombines TRBV4-3 with TRBJ2-1, with 9 bases identical to TRBD1. The CDR3 has 16 residues. Germline values: CDR1 LGHNA, CDR2 YSLEER. V trimming: 3 bases; J trimming: 8 bases; junction bases outside the gene matches: 11. CDR3 sequence: CASSQDGTGMSDEQFF. The CDR3 DNA follows: TGCGCCAGCAGCCAGGACGGGACAGGGATGTCGGATGAGCAGTTCTTC.

The gene calls are TRBV7-2 and TRBJ2-7; D possibly corresponds to TRBD1 (6 bases). The germline gives CDR1 SGHTA, CDR2 FQGNSA. CDR3 size: 15 residues. V shed 2 bases and J shed 3 bases, with 14 bases lying between them. The CDR3 loop is CASSLWGQSLYEQYF. The CDR3 DNA follows: TGTGCCAGCAGCTTATGGGGGCAGAGTCTCTACGAGCAGTACTTC.

V and J are TRBV28 and TRBJ1-5, with D tentatively TRBD1 (6 bases). This CDR3 region has 12 residues. Per the germline V gene, CDR1 is MDHEN and CDR2 is SYDVKM. Trimming took 10 bases from V and 3 from J, leaving 10 bases between them. This chain's CDR3 is CATQGNNQPQHF. In DNA, the CDR3 is TGTGCCACCCAGGGGAACAATCAGCCCCAGCATTTT. The variable domain in full, with the rest retrieved from reference TRBV28 and TRBJ1-5, is DVKVTQSSRYLVKRTGEKVFLECVQDMDHENMFWYRQDPGLGLRLIYFSYDVKMKEKGDIPEGYSVSREKKERFSLILESASTNQTSMYLCATQGNNQPQHFGDGTRLSIL.

This clone was counted a single time. The J gene is TRBJ1-1, the V gene TRBV5-6; 7 bases line up with TRBD1. V dropped 4 bases and J dropped 2; count of bases not matched to a gene: 14. This CDR3 region has 17 residues. The germline CDR1 and CDR2 sequences are SGHDT and YYEEEE. Here the CDR3 reads CASSVRTGAISNTEAFF. Here the CDR3 DNA reads TGTGCCAGCAGCGTTCGGACAGGCGCCATCTCAAACACTGAAGCTTTCTTT.